Presented here are 27 T cell receptor beta chains from one specimen sequenced in a study of cytomegalovirus exposure and HLA in healthy donors. The primer mix had 60 Vbeta and 13 Jbeta primers. This table comes from immunoSEQ multiplex PCR, and its TCRdb copy is limited to in-frame clones, with some not included. The sample lists around 160,000 clones, approximately 78% occurring once. The sample taken for sequencing was PBMCs. The receptors shown here come from a male donor in good health and CMV-seronegative.

The rearrangement joins TRBV4-1 to TRBJ1-5, with D perhaps TRBD1 (6 bases). This CDR3 region has 14 residues. Trimming shortened V by 3 bases and J by 4 bases, and 10 bases separated the two germline ends. Germline CDR1 and CDR2: MGHRA and YSYEKL. CDR3: CASSQLGQNQPQHF. The CDR3 nucleotides read TGCGCCAGCAGCCAGCTCGGACAGAATCAGCCCCAGCATTTT.

The genes are TRBV4-1 and TRBJ2-1; tentatively, D is TRBD2 (5 bases). V shed 4 bases and J shed 13 bases, with 17 bases lying between them. CDR1 is MGHRA and CDR2 is YSYEKL in the germline V gene. The CDR3 is 13 residues long. The CDR3 protein is CASSPSGGREQFF. The CDR3 bases are TGCGCCAGCAGCCCCTCCGGAGGAAGGGAACAGTTCTTC.

This clone has just a few counts. The chain links TRBV28 to TRBJ1-2, with a weak D call TRBD1 (5 bases). Trimming took off 8 bases at V and 5 bases at J, with 18 bases between the two ends. CDR1 is MDHEN and CDR2 is SYDVKM in the germline V gene. The CDR3 has 14 amino acids. The CDR3 loop is CASYRGLGGYGYTF. The CDR3 nucleotides read TGTGCCAGCTACCGGGGCCTGGGGGGTTATGGCTACACCTTC.

The chain couples TRBV6-4 to TRBJ2-3; 7 nucleotides agree with TRBD2. Germline CDR1 is MRHNA and CDR2 is SNTAGT. This CDR3 is 15 amino acids long. V shed 5 bases and J 0 bases; nucleotides not matched to a gene: 5. The DNA of the CDR3 is TGTGCCAGCAGTCCCCGGGGGGTTAGCACAGATACGCAGTATTTT. Translating it yields CASSPRGVSTDTQYF.

The chain combines TRBV5-4 with TRBJ1-2; D gene unclear. CDR3 size: 11 residues. Trimming left V 3 bases short and J 2 bases short, with 2 bases between. Germline CDR1 SGHNT, CDR2 YYREEE (reference sequence). CDR3 bases: TGTGCCAGCAGCTCGAACTATGGCTACACCTTC. It translates to CASSSNYGYTF. Together with reference TRBV5-4 and TRBJ1-2, the CDR3 gives the full variable domain: ETGVTQSPTHLIKTRGQQVTLRCSSQSGHNTVSWYQQALGQGPQFIFQYYREEENGRGNFPPRFSGLQFPNYSSELNVNALELDDSALYLCASSSNYGYTFGSGTRLTVV.

This clone appeared many times. This chain uses TRBV21-1 with TRBJ2-7; TRBD1 was called by the table and not checked on the DNA. TRBV21-1 is termed a pseudogene. The CDR3 extends over 12 amino acids. DNA of the CDR3: TGTGCCAGCAGCAATCCTGCGGGGACAGGGGACTTC. Encoded protein: CASSNPAGTGDF.

This clone was detected once. This chain connects TRBV19 to TRBJ1-4; D uncertain. Germline-derived CDR1 and CDR2 are LNHDA and SQIVND (reference sequence). The V end was cut by 8 bases, the J end by 0 bases, with 13 bases between. The CDR3 length is 15 residues. The CDR3 reads CASGRNGATNEKLFF. The CDR3 bases are TGTGCCAGTGGTAGAAACGGAGCAACTAATGAAAAACTGTTTTTT.

CDR3 coding DNA: TGTGCCAGTAGTCCCGGGACAGAGATTTACTCTGGAAACACCATATATTTT. Protein sequence: CASSPGTEIYSGNTIYF. V is TRBV19 and J is TRBJ1-3; 7 bases are a match to TRBD1. With 5 bases clipped from V and 0 bases from J, the junction kept 10 bases outside the gene matches. Germline V gene sequence: CDR1 LNHDA, CDR2 SQIVND (reference sequence). The CDR3 is 17 amino acids.

CDR3 loop: CASSPGHRQETQYF. CDR3 bases: TGTGCCAGCAGCCCAGGACACAGACAAGAGACCCAGTACTTC. V is TRBV28 and J is TRBJ2-5, with a possible D match to TRBD1 (5 bases). Germline values: CDR1 MDHEN, CDR2 SYDVKM. There are 14 residues in the CDR3. V was trimmed by 6 bases and J by 2 bases, leaving 13 bases between them.

The chain carries TRBV5-4 and TRBJ2-7; perhaps TRBD2 as D (6 bases). Germline V gene lookup returns CDR1 SGHNT and CDR2 YYREEE (reference sequence). V shed 4 bases and J shed 0 bases, with 14 bases lying between them. The CDR3 has 15 residues. The CDR3 is CASSEGTLSSYEQYF. CDR3 sequence (DNA): TGTGCCAGCAGCGAGGGGACTCTAAGCTCCTACGAGCAGTACTTC.

This clone was recorded once. The V gene is TRBV28, the J gene TRBJ1-2, with 7 bases identical to TRBD1. Germline CDR1 reads MDHEN; CDR2 reads SYDVKM. Germline trimming cut 6 bases from V and 2 bases from J; bases unmatched to any gene: 3. The CDR3 has 13 residues. In DNA form, the CDR3 reads TGTGCCAGCAGGACGGGACAGAACTATGGCTACACCTTC. It specifies CASRTGQNYGYTF.

The V and J genes are TRBV4-3 and TRBJ1-2; the match to TRBD1 covers 9 bases. The junction had 11 bases not matched to a gene; V was cut back by 5 bases and J by 7 bases. Germline values: CDR1 LGHNA, CDR2 YSLEER. The CDR3 totals 15 residues. CDR3: CASSSRGGQGGGYTF. CDR3 DNA: TGCGCCAGCAGCTCCCGGGGGGGACAGGGAGGTGGCTACACCTTC.

This chain joins TRBV27 and TRBJ2-2; the match to TRBD2 covers 7 bases. The CDR3 totals 15 residues. V trimming: 6 bases; J trimming: 3 bases; junction bases outside the gene matches: 7. Germline V lookup: CDR1 MNHEY, CDR2 SMNVEV (reference sequence). Written as DNA, the CDR3 is TGTGCCAGCAGGCCCCGGGGAGGGGACACCGGGGAGCTGTTTTTT. This encodes CASRPRGGDTGELFF.

V gene TRBV11-3 combines with J gene TRBJ2-5, with 9 positions matching TRBD2. CDR1 is SGHNT and CDR2 is YENEEA in the germline V gene. This CDR3 has 14 amino acids. With V trimmed by 1 base and J by 4 bases, 1 base remained unmatched. In DNA, the CDR3 is TGTGCCAGCAGCTTAGGAGCGGGGGGAGAGACCCAGTACTTC. Translation: CASSLGAGGETQYF.

The chain recombines TRBV28 with TRBJ1-2; TRBD1 might be the D (6 bases). V was clipped by 6 bases and J by 3 bases, with 11 bases between them. Germline V CDR1 and CDR2: MDHEN, SYDVKM. The CDR3 totals 13 residues. The CDR3 loop is CASRVGADYGYTF. DNA for the CDR3: TGTGCCAGCAGAGTGGGGGCTGACTATGGCTACACCTTC.

This rearrangement joins TRBV18 to TRBJ2-1, with 10 bases lining up with TRBD2. V shed 3 bases and J 6 bases; nucleotides not matched to a gene: 5. CDR3 length: 15 amino acids. Germline loops: CDR1 KGHSH, CDR2 LQKENI. The CDR3 loop is CASSPPSGSGNEQFF. The DNA for the CDR3 is TGTGCCAGCTCACCTCCTAGCGGGAGCGGCAATGAGCAGTTCTTC.

V is TRBV18 and J is TRBJ1-2, with D tentatively TRBD1 (6 bases). Trimming shortened V by 6 bases and J by 10 bases, and 21 bases separated the two germline ends. Germline V gives CDR1 KGHSH, CDR2 LQKENI. This CDR3 is built from 14 residues. The CDR3 loop reads CASSPTPRDNYYTF. In nucleotides, the CDR3 is TGTGCCAGCTCCCCGACACCCCGGGACAATTACTACACCTTC.

The chain employs TRBV7-8 and TRBJ2-2, with 9 bases matching TRBD1. After removal of 5 bases from V and 6 bases from J, the junction contained 4 bases not matched to a gene. The V gene's germline CDR1 is SGHVS and CDR2 FQNEAQ. The CDR3 length is 14 residues. The CDR3 region is CASSGDRASGELFF. The CDR3 coding sequence is TGTGCCAGCAGCGGGGACAGGGCGTCCGGGGAGCTGTTTTTT. Supplemented by reference TRBV7-8 and TRBJ2-2, the full variable domain reads GAGVSQSPRYKVAKRGQDVALRCDPISGHVSLFWYQQALGQGPEFLTYFQNEAQLDKSGLPSDRFFAERPEGSVSTLKIQRTQQEDSAVYLCASSGDRASGELFFGEGSRLTVL.

The rearrangement joins TRBV6-1 to TRBJ1-4; D is perhaps TRBD1 (5 bases). This CDR3 is 14 amino acids long. Trimming left V 7 bases short and J 8 bases short, with 17 bases between. Germline CDR1 reads MNHNS; CDR2 reads SASEGT. The CDR3 loop reads CASNFFREEEKLFF. The CDR3 region has the DNA TGTGCCAGCAATTTCTTCAGGGAGGAGGAAAAACTGTTTTTT.

The chain uses TRBV6-1 and TRBJ1-2; no reliable D call. The CDR3 extends over 15 amino acids. V lost 1 base, J lost 4 bases, and 13 bases lay in between. CDR1 is MNHNS and CDR2 is SASEGT in the germline V gene. The CDR3: CASSEGAANFYGYTF. The DNA of the CDR3 is TGTGCCAGCAGTGAAGGGGCAGCTAACTTCTATGGCTACACCTTC.

The rearrangement joins TRBV5-1 to TRBJ1-1; the D is unclear. The CDR3 spans 13 residues. Trimming left V 2 bases short and J 4 bases short, with 9 bases between. CDR1 is SGHRS, CDR2 YFSETQ, per germline. The CDR3 nucleotides are TGCGCCAGCAGCTTAGGACTCCGCACTGAAGCTTTCTTT. This translates into CASSLGLRTEAFF. The whole variable domain, remainder taken from reference TRBV5-1 and TRBJ1-1, is KAGVTQTPRYLIKTRGQQVTLSCSPISGHRSVSWYQQTPGQGLQFLFEYFSETQRNKGNFPGRFSGRQFSNSRSEMNVSTLELGDSALYLCASSLGLRTEAFFGQGTRLTVV.

The CDR3 nucleotides read TGTGCCAGCAGTTACTCACTAGCGGGAGGTTACTACGAGCAGTACTTC. Its translation is CASSYSLAGGYYEQYF. The chain employs TRBV6-5 and TRBJ2-7, with 12 nucleotides matching TRBD2. The V segment lost 0 bases and the J segment 3 bases; nucleotides outside the gene matches: 3. The germline CDR1 and CDR2 sequences are MNHEY and SVGAGI. The CDR3 covers 16 residues.

The chain has TRBV29-1 and TRBJ2-5, with D unresolved. V shed 3 bases and J shed 4 bases, with 9 bases lying between them. The germline gives CDR1 SQVTM, CDR2 ANQGSEA. The CDR3 runs 12 residues. CDR3 residues: CSVEGQGETQYF. CDR3 sequence (DNA): TGCAGCGTTGAGGGCCAAGGAGAGACCCAGTACTTC.

The chain has TRBV5-1 and TRBJ1-1; TRBD1 is a possible D gene (5 bases). Germline CDR1 and CDR2: SGHRS and YFSETQ. This CDR3 has 15 residues. With 0 bases removed from V and 8 bases from J, the gap between germline ends came to 17 bases. CDR3 nucleotide sequence: TGCGCCAGCAGCTTGGGGTACACGCCAGGGATAGAAGCTTTCTTT. Amino acid sequence: CASSLGYTPGIEAFF.

In this sample, this clone turned up once. V gene TRBV7-2 combines with J gene TRBJ1-2; 9 bases line up with TRBD1. V was clipped by 8 bases and J by 4 bases; unmatched bases: 8. This CDR3 spans 14 amino acids. The germline gives CDR1 SGHTA, CDR2 FQGNSA. CDR3 in amino acids: CASGNRGLAYGYTF. The CDR3 coding sequence is TGTGCCAGCGGAAACAGGGGGCTGGCCTATGGCTACACCTTC.

The chain has TRBV18 and TRBJ2-3; D may be TRBD2 (5 bases). The V gene's germline CDR1 is KGHSH and CDR2 LQKENI. CDR3 length equals 14 residues. V lost 3 bases and J 4 bases, leaving 11 bases between the germline ends. Here the CDR3 reads CASSPGGSADTQYF. In DNA, the CDR3 is TGTGCCAGCTCACCGGGTGGGAGCGCAGATACGCAGTATTTT. Drawing the rest from reference TRBV18 and TRBJ2-3, the complete variable domain is NAGVMQNPRHLVRRRGQEARLRCSPMKGHSHVYWYRQLPEEGLKFMVYLQKENIIDESGMPKERFSAEFPKEGPSILRIQQVVRGDSAAYFCASSPGGSADTQYFGPGTRLTVL.

This chain connects TRBV2 to TRBJ2-1; 9 positions match TRBD2. The CDR3 sequence is 15 residues long. Germline V gene sequence: CDR1 SNHLY, CDR2 FYNNEI. V dropped 10 bases and J dropped 8; count of bases not matched to a gene: 15. The CDR3 DNA follows: TGTGCCATTAAGCTAGCGGGACGCCCCAATTATGAGCAGTTCTTC. It translates to CAIKLAGRPNYEQFF.